What follows are 17 T cell receptor beta chains derived from one specimen sequenced in a study of blood T cell repertoires in COVID-19. TCRdb's copy holds only in-frame clones and misses some; the assay was immunoSEQ multiplex PCR. The data show fewer than 90,000 clones, less than 80% seen once. Sequencing was performed on peripheral blood. The source is a woman aged 80 or older with acute or convalescent COVID-19.

The chain combines TRBV5-1 with TRBJ1-4; D is perhaps TRBD1 (6 bases). Germline V gene sequence: CDR1 SGHRS, CDR2 YFSETQ. The CDR3 is 14 amino acids. V lost 4 bases to trimming and J lost 3 bases, with 10 bases between them. The CDR3 bases are TGCGCCAGCAGCCTGGGGGCTCCTAATGAAAAACTGTTTTTT. Its protein product is CASSLGAPNEKLFF.

The chain employs TRBV7-3 and TRBJ2-1; 14 positions agree with TRBD2. The CDR3 runs to 17 residues. In germline, CDR1 is SGHTA, CDR2 FQGTGA. V shed 5 bases and J 5 bases; nucleotides not matched to a gene: 8. As DNA, the CDR3 is TGTGCCAGCAGCCCCACCCGGACTAGCGGGGGGAACAATGAGCAGTTCTTC. Translation gives CASSPTRTSGGNNEQFF.

This chain links TRBV2 with TRBJ2-7, with TRBD2 identical over 9 bases. V gave up 7 bases and J gave up 3 bases; unmatched junction bases: 7. The CDR3 has 14 residues. CDR1 is SNHLY, CDR2 FYNNEI, per germline. CDR3 nucleotides: TGTGCCAGCACTGGGACTAGCTTCGACTACGAGCAGTACTTC. It encodes CASTGTSFDYEQYF.

The rearrangement joins TRBV13 to TRBJ2-5; 8 nucleotides align to TRBD2. The CDR3 is 16 amino acids. Germline V lookup: CDR1 PRHDT, CDR2 FYEKMQ (reference sequence). After removal of 1 base from V and 2 bases from J, the junction contained 6 bases not matched to a gene. Written as DNA, the CDR3 is TGTGCCAGCAGCTTAGCGGCGGGGGGCAGGCAAGAGACCCAGTACTTC. Amino acids: CASSLAAGGRQETQYF.

V is TRBV19 and J is TRBJ2-1; D perhaps matches TRBD1 (5 bases). Per the germline V gene, CDR1 is LNHDA and CDR2 is SQIVND (reference sequence). Trimming removed 7 bases from V and 1 base from J, with 14 bases in between. This CDR3 spans 15 amino acids. The DNA for the CDR3 is TGTGCCAGTACCAAAGACAGCCTGTCCTACAATGAGCAGTTCTTC. This codes for CASTKDSLSYNEQFF.

This clone was detected only once. V is TRBV5-1 and J is TRBJ2-7, with D unclear. Germline values: CDR1 SGHRS, CDR2 YFSETQ. The V and J ends lost 0 bases and 0 bases respectively, with 13 bases between them. CDR3 length equals 16 residues. This CDR3 is CASSLGRSLDSYEQYF. CDR3 in DNA: TGCGCCAGCAGCTTGGGTCGCAGCCTAGACTCCTACGAGCAGTACTTC. Filled out from reference TRBV5-1 and TRBJ2-7, the complete variable domain reads KAGVTQTPRYLIKTRGQQVTLSCSPISGHRSVSWYQQTPGQGLQFLFEYFSETQRNKGNFPGRFSGRQFSNSRSEMNVSTLELGDSALYLCASSLGRSLDSYEQYFGPGTRLTVT.

The chain links TRBV4-3 to TRBJ1-6, with a weak D call TRBD1 (5 bases). The CDR3 loop spans 16 amino acids. Per germline, CDR1 LGHNA and CDR2 YSLEER. V was cut by 0 bases and J by 11 bases, with 17 bases left in between. Written as DNA, the CDR3 is TGCGCCAGCAGCCAAGATCTTAAACAGGCCTCTACACCCCTCCACTTT. It yields the protein CASSQDLKQASTPLHF.

The chain carries TRBV7-3 and TRBJ1-6; D may be TRBD1 (6 bases). With 5 bases removed from V and 8 bases from J, the gap between germline ends came to 7 bases. This CDR3 comprises 12 residues. Per the germline V gene, CDR1 is SGHTA and CDR2 is FQGTGA. This chain's CDR3 is CASSPGDSPLHF. The CDR3 nucleotides read TGTGCCAGCAGCCCAGGGGATTCACCCCTCCACTTT.

The DNA of the CDR3 is TGTGCCAGCAGTTTTAATGTGAGGGGGGAAGCTTTCTTT. Its protein product is CASSFNVRGEAFF. V usage is TRBV12-3 or TRBV12-4 and J usage is TRBJ1-1; a weak D match, TRBD1 (6 bases). The ends were cut back, 3 bases at V and 8 bases at J, with 13 bases in the middle. The CDR3 consists of 13 residues.

The rearrangement uses TRBV14 and TRBJ2-2; D call uncertain. This CDR3 has 13 residues. The V end was cut by 4 bases, the J end by 3 bases, with 6 bases between. Germline V gene lookup returns CDR1 SGHDN and CDR2 FVKESK. CDR3 nucleotides: TGTGCCAGCAGCCGGCTCCACACCGGGGAGCTGTTTTTT. Translation: CASSRLHTGELFF. The full variable domain, completed using reference TRBV14 and TRBJ2-2, is EAGVTQFPSHSVIEKGQTVTLRCDPISGHDNLYWYRRVMGKEIKFLLHFVKESKQDESGMPNNRFLAERTGGTYSTLKVQPAELEDSGVYFCASSRLHTGELFFGEGSRLTVL.

J is TRBJ1-5 and V is TRBV5-6, with D uncertain. Trimming left V 4 bases short and J 7 bases short, with 18 bases between. The CDR3 totals 15 residues. Germline CDR1 reads SGHDT; CDR2 reads YYEEEE. The CDR3 loop is CASSLRREAWQPQHF. Here the CDR3 DNA reads TGTGCCAGCAGCCTAAGAAGGGAGGCTTGGCAGCCCCAGCATTTT.

The table lists this clone with a few counts. The CDR3 loop is CASSFQTGNWEKLFF. The CDR3 DNA reads as TGTGCCAGCAGCTTTCAAACAGGCAATTGGGAAAAACTGTTTTTT. This rearrangement joins TRBV5-8 to TRBJ1-4; a weak D match, TRBD1 (5 bases). This CDR3 has 15 residues. The germline V gene encodes CDR1 SGHTS and CDR2 YDEGEE. Trimming stripped 2 bases from V and 8 bases from J, with 16 bases between.

V and J are TRBV6-4 and TRBJ2-7, with D possibly TRBD2 on 5 matching bases. Per germline, CDR1 MRHNA and CDR2 SNTAGT. Trimming pared 8 bases from V and 4 bases from J, leaving 18 bases between. This CDR3 has 14 amino acids. The CDR3 DNA is TGTGCCAGCGGAAGAGCCGGGATCCTATACGAGCAGTACTTC. Translating it yields CASGRAGILYEQYF.

This rearrangement joins TRBV7-3 to TRBJ1-6; possibly TRBD1 for D (5 bases). V gave up 8 bases and J gave up 3 bases, with 14 bases separating them. This CDR3 is 15 amino acids long. From germline, CDR1 is SGHTA and CDR2 FQGTGA. The CDR3 spells CASSRVQGYNSPLHF. DNA of the CDR3: TGTGCCAGCTCTCGAGTCCAGGGCTATAATTCACCCCTCCACTTT.

This chain joins TRBV18 and TRBJ2-5, with D perhaps matching TRBD2 (6 bases). This CDR3 spans 15 amino acids. Germline V gene data show CDR1 as KGHSH and CDR2 as LQKENI. Between the trimmed V and J ends, which lost 3 bases and 7 bases, there was a span of 18 bases. CDR3 region: CASSPTGDLRGTQYF. The CDR3, as DNA: TGTGCCAGCTCACCGACGGGGGACCTCCGGGGGACCCAGTACTTC. The whole variable domain, remainder taken from reference TRBV18 and TRBJ2-5, is NAGVMQNPRHLVRRRGQEARLRCSPMKGHSHVYWYRQLPEEGLKFMVYLQKENIIDESGMPKERFSAEFPKEGPSILRIQQVVRGDSAAYFCASSPTGDLRGTQYFGPGTRLLVL.

This clone appeared a few times. V is TRBV7-2 and J is TRBJ1-1; D is uncertain. Germline lookup yields CDR1 SGHTA and CDR2 FQGNSA. V was cut by 4 bases and J by 3 bases, with 6 bases left in between. There are 12 residues in the CDR3. The CDR3 sequence is CASSSTYTEAFF. The CDR3 coding sequence is TGTGCCAGCAGCTCAACATACACTGAAGCTTTCTTT.

The chain recombines TRBV5-1 with TRBJ1-1; unclear D gene. The germline V gene encodes CDR1 SGHRS and CDR2 YFSETQ. The CDR3 spans 15 residues. V dropped 0 bases and J dropped 2 bases, with 11 bases sitting between them. The CDR3 region is CASSLEKPHNTEAFF. The CDR3 DNA follows: TGCGCCAGCAGCTTGGAGAAACCACATAACACTGAAGCTTTCTTT.